The clone carrying this TCR beta chain turned up a few times. The antigen is unknown. CDR1 is SGHAT, CDR2 FQNNGV, per germline. With 3 bases removed from V and 3 bases from J, the gap between germline ends came to 11 bases. CDR3 length: 15 amino acids. These data are taken from a study of early T cells in non-severe SARS-CoV-2 infection. Study outcomes and limitations: Private and CD4 specificities were missed by VDJdb matching, which favored anti-spike CD8 responses.

The TCR library protocol was used to attach unique molecular identifiers. These identifiers were attached to individual cDNA molecules. TCRdb re-analysed the 5' RACE reads in MiXCR, keeping a single row per CDR3 protein. The sample contains about 58,000 distinct CDR3 sequences, approximately 12% of which appear only once. The sequence came from an adult who was a healthcare worker with PCR-confirmed SARS-CoV-2 infection or an uninfected control (not recorded which). The donor label of this sample is uncertain. The material sequenced was whole blood, taken at baseline. The gene calls are TRBV11-2 and TRBJ1-4; D is possibly TRBD1 (5 bases). CDR3 in amino acids: CASSFRGGANEKLFF. CDR3 coding DNA: TGTGCCAGCAGCTTTCGGGGGGGAGCTAATGAAAAACTGTTTTTT. Variable domain in full (rest from reference TRBV11-2 and TRBJ1-4): EAGVAQSPRYKIIEKRQSVAFWCNPISGHATLYWYQQILGQGPKLLIQFQNNGVVDDSQLPKDRFSAERLKGVDSTLKIQPAKLEDSAVYLCASSFRGGANEKLFFGSGTQLSVL.